The 18 T cell receptor beta chains listed next were all sequenced from one sample in a study of siplizumab effects on memory and regulatory T cells. Profiled with immunoSEQ multiplex PCR; TCRdb holds only in-frame clones, not every one. This repertoire shows more than 85,000 clones, roughly 94% found once; its top ten account for around 0.73%. The sample taken for sequencing was Tregs sorted from blood. These receptors originate from a human donor in good health.

The rearrangement links TRBV6-6 to TRBJ1-6; TRBD1 is a possible D gene (5 bases). The germline V and J ends were trimmed by 2 bases and 5 bases, with 7 bases remaining between them. CDR1 is MNHNY and CDR2 is SVGAGI in the germline V gene (reference sequence). The CDR3 totals 14 residues. This CDR3 is CASSYARDNSPLHF. In DNA form, the CDR3 reads TGTGCCAGCAGTTACGCCAGGGATAATTCACCCCTCCACTTT.

The chain joins TRBV11-2 to TRBJ2-7, with 11 bases lining up with TRBD1. V shed 5 bases and J 5 bases; nucleotides not matched to a gene: 5. The V gene's germline CDR1 is SGHAT and CDR2 FQNNGV. The CDR3 contains 14 residues. CDR3 sequence: CASSLRTGGDEQYF. The DNA for the CDR3 is TGTGCCAGCAGCCTTCGGACAGGGGGCGACGAGCAGTACTTC.

This chain joins TRBV2 and TRBJ2-3, with 9 bases identical to TRBD2. The V gene's germline CDR1 is SNHLY and CDR2 FYNNEI. Losses at the gene ends were 1 base for V and 6 bases for J; bases not matched to a gene: 5. There are 15 residues in the CDR3. The DNA of the CDR3 is TGTGCCAGCAGTGAAGGCGGGAGGGTTTGGGATACGCAGTATTTT. Translated: CASSEGGRVWDTQYF.

This chain joins TRBV13 and TRBJ2-5; D unresolved. Germline loops: CDR1 PRHDT, CDR2 FYEKMQ (reference sequence). Trimming shortened V by 5 bases and J by 5 bases, and 15 bases separated the two germline ends. The CDR3 runs 14 residues. The CDR3 nucleotides read TGTGCCAGCAGCACCCGGGCTAGTCCGGAGACCCAGTACTTC. Residues: CASSTRASPETQYF.

The J gene is TRBJ1-2, the V gene TRBV6-1; D gene ambiguous. The V end was cut by 2 bases, the J end by 4 bases, with 8 bases between. Germline V gene sequence: CDR1 MNHNS, CDR2 SASEGT. The CDR3 runs to 13 residues. Here the CDR3 DNA reads TGTGCCAGCAGTGAAACGTCAAGCTATGGCTACACCTTC. Amino acids: CASSETSSYGYTF.

The V call is TRBV4-1, the J call TRBJ2-3; unclear D gene. Trimming cost V 0 bases and J 6 bases, with 16 bases left between them. The CDR3 is 16 residues long. Germline loops: CDR1 MGHRA, CDR2 YSYEKL. The CDR3 region is CASSQDPARVGDTQYF. In DNA form, the CDR3 reads TGCGCCAGCAGCCAAGATCCCGCTAGGGTTGGGGATACGCAGTATTTT.

Remarks on this clone: One end of the junction does not line up with germline, which may come from a read error. The chain employs TRBV19 and TRBJ1-5, with D perhaps TRBD1 (5 bases). CDR3 size: 13 residues. Per germline, CDR1 LNHDA and CDR2 SQIVND (reference sequence). DNA for the CDR3: TGTGCCAGTAGTATGGTTATTTCGGGACTCCTGGATTTT. Its protein product is CASSMVISGLLDF.

The chain couples TRBV5-8 to TRBJ2-5, with TRBD1 matching over 9 bases. The CDR3 loop spans 14 amino acids. Germline trimming cut 3 bases from V and 3 bases from J; bases unmatched to any gene: 3. Germline V CDR1 and CDR2: SGHTS, YDEGEE. The DNA of the CDR3 is TGTGCCAGCAGCTCTCGGACAGGGGAAGAGACCCAGTACTTC. The encoded protein is CASSSRTGEETQYF. Supplemented by reference TRBV5-8 and TRBJ2-5, the full variable domain reads EAGVTQSPTHLIKTRGQQATLRCSPISGHTSVYWYQQALGLGLQFLLWYDEGEERNRGNFPPRFSGRQFPNYSSELNVNALELEDSALYLCASSSRTGEETQYFGPGTRLLVL.

V gene TRBV15 combines with J gene TRBJ1-5; 7 positions match TRBD1. CDR1 and CDR2 (germline): LNHNV, YYDKDF (reference sequence). CDR3 length: 14 residues. Unmatched junction bases numbered 2, after V lost 0 bases and J lost 6 bases. CDR3 sequence (DNA): TGTGCCACCAGCAGAGACAGGGGGTTTCAGCCCCAGCATTTT. It is translated as CATSRDRGFQPQHF.

The chain couples TRBV7-9 to TRBJ1-2; D is unresolved. CDR1 and CDR2 (germline): SEHNR, FQNEAQ (reference sequence). The germline V and J ends were trimmed by 4 bases and 8 bases, with 11 bases remaining between them. This CDR3 spans 12 amino acids. CDR3 in amino acids: CASSSTVRGYTF. The CDR3 DNA follows: TGTGCCAGCAGCTCCACCGTCCGAGGCTACACCTTC. The full variable domain, its missing parts supplied by reference TRBV7-9 and TRBJ1-2, is DTGVSQNPRHKITKRGQNVTFRCDPISEHNRLYWYRQTLGQGPEFLTYFQNEAQLEKSRLLSDRFSAERPKGSFSTLEIQRTEQGDSAMYLCASSSTVRGYTFGSGTRLTVV.

The gene calls are TRBV28 and TRBJ1-1; TRBD1 might be the D (6 bases). This CDR3 has 15 residues. V was trimmed by 5 bases and J by 2 bases, leaving 15 bases between them. CDR1 and CDR2 (germline): MDHEN, SYDVKM. The CDR3 sequence: CASSTPATGNTEAFF. Here the CDR3 DNA reads TGTGCCAGCAGTACCCCCGCGACAGGTAACACTGAAGCTTTCTTT.

The chain has TRBV5-5 and TRBJ1-1; D is perhaps TRBD1 (6 bases). V was clipped by 2 bases and J by 3 bases, with 11 bases between them. The CDR3 has 14 amino acids. Per the germline V gene, CDR1 is SGHKS and CDR2 is YYEKEE (reference sequence). The CDR3 spells CASSLLSGDTEAFF. The CDR3 DNA reads as TGTGCCAGCAGCTTATTATCAGGGGACACTGAAGCTTTCTTT.

V and J are TRBV25-1 and TRBJ2-3, with D possibly being TRBD2 (6 bases). Germline values: CDR1 MGHDK, CDR2 SYGVNS. V was cut by 3 bases and J by 0 bases, with 10 bases left in between. The CDR3 is 15 residues long. The CDR3 DNA follows: TGTGCCAGCAGTGAGGGAGGTTACAGCACAGATACGCAGTATTTT. Amino acids: CASSEGGYSTDTQYF.

The DNA of the CDR3 is TGTGCCAGCAGCCCCGGGATCACCTACGAGCAGTACTTC. Protein sequence: CASSPGITYEQYF. The chain carries TRBV5-4 and TRBJ2-7; D might be TRBD2 (5 bases). The CDR3 is 13 amino acids. Germline CDR1 is SGHNT and CDR2 is YYREEE (reference sequence). V lost 4 bases and J 2 bases, leaving 10 bases between the germline ends.

The chain combines TRBV11-2 with TRBJ2-5; 8 nucleotides line up with TRBD1. The J call may be wrong; the DNA end is better matched by TRBJ2-7. Germline V gene data show CDR1 as SGHAT and CDR2 as FQNNGV. The CDR3 covers 16 residues. CDR3: CASSWKDRASPYEQYF. The CDR3 DNA reads TGTGCCAGCAGCTGGAAGGACAGGGCCTCACCCTACGAGCAGTACTTC.

This sequence joins TRBV4-1 and TRBJ2-3; tentative D call: TRBD1 (5 bases). The CDR3 sequence is 18 residues long. From germline, CDR1 is MGHRA and CDR2 YSYEKL. Deletions cut 0 bases from V and 1 base from J, with 17 bases between. CDR3 loop: CASSQDRQGGIRTDTQYF. The CDR3 DNA sequence: TGCGCCAGCAGCCAAGACCGGCAGGGCGGAATTCGCACAGATACGCAGTATTTT.

This chain uses TRBV10-3 with TRBJ2-7; TRBD2 aligns across 9 bases. Germline V gene lookup returns CDR1 ENHRY and CDR2 SYGVKD. The CDR3 covers 12 residues. Trimming cost V 9 bases and J 3 bases; bases outside gene matches: 3. The CDR3 spells CAITSGYYEQYF. CDR3 nucleotide sequence: TGTGCCATTACTAGCGGGTACTACGAGCAGTACTTC.

The chain links TRBV10-1 to TRBJ2-1; D gene ambiguous. Trimming shortened V by 0 bases and J by 6 bases, and 9 bases separated the two germline ends. CDR3 length: 14 amino acids. Per germline, CDR1 WNHNN and CDR2 SYGVQD (reference sequence). This CDR3 is CASSESRLGNEQFF. DNA for the CDR3: TGCGCCAGCAGTGAGTCGCGGCTAGGCAATGAGCAGTTCTTC.